The clone carrying this TCR beta chain was observed a few times. What it binds is not known. V was pared by 4 bases and J by 3 bases, with 15 bases between. The CDR3 runs 14 residues. The germline gives CDR1 DFQATT, CDR2 SNEGSKA (reference sequence). Then a second PCR, running about 7 to 11 cycles, was carried out with a sample-barcoded 5' primer and a J-beta primer mix. TCRdb used MiXCR to reprocess the 5' RACE reads, holding one entry per CDR3 protein. The sample lists 730,000 or so distinct CDR3 sequences, about 43% seen once, with 25% to 35% in the top ten. The data were obtained in a study of blood T cells in healthy people across ages. Study-level results: A conclusive naive versus antigen-experienced comparison was prevented by the unsorted PBMCs.

The V call is TRBV20-1, the J call TRBJ1-1; D uncertain. The clonotype comes from an elderly man in good health. The specimen sequenced was blood. In DNA form, the CDR3 reads TGCAGTGCTAAGGTCTCGGGGTCACACACTGAAGCTTTCTTT. It translates to CSAKVSGSHTEAFF.